The entry that follows covers one T cell receptor beta chain sequence. Trimming removed 2 bases at V and 8 bases at J, with 12 bases between. The CDR3 extends over 12 amino acids. CDR1 is GTSNPN and CDR2 is SVGIG in the germline V gene (reference sequence). These data originate in a study of shared clonotypes between healthy human individuals. An assay was performed, and its level was deep. Replicate sorted-subset PCRs were loaded with around 220 ng DNA, tens of thousands of T cell genomes. Clones were sequenced by immunoSEQ multiplex PCR, and TCRdb holds only the in-frame ones, with some missing. The sample includes 2 million to 2.5 million clones, around 95% of them seen just once.

The sequenced material came from naive CD4+ T cells sorted from blood. Subset reported: CD45RA+ positively selected. The receptor was derived from a man younger than 30 in good health. The chain combines TRBV30 with TRBJ1-1; D remains ambiguous. CDR3 sequence: CAWSQDGAEAFF. DNA for the CDR3: TGTGCCTGGAGTCAAGACGGAGCCGAAGCTTTCTTT. Full variable domain (rest looked up from reference TRBV30 and TRBJ1-1): SQTIHQWPATLVQPVGSPLSLECTVEGTSNPNLYWYRQAAGRGLQLLFYSVGIGQISSEVPQNLSASRPQDRQFILSSKKLLLSDSGFYLCAWSQDGAEAFFGQGTRLTVV.